Below, one T cell receptor beta chain is given with its context. The data belong to a study of CD8 T cells in Susac syndrome. Study-wide context: Intravenous immunoglobulin alone or corticosteroids were being given to patients with Susac syndrome at blood draw, unless they were therapy-naive.

With random hexamers, reverse transcription was performed on about 0.45 to 1 ug of RNA. The TCR beta CDR3 was amplified by immunoSEQ multiplex PCR across 54 Vbeta, 13 Jbeta. TCRdb re-called the immunoSEQ multiplex PCR reads with MiXCR, one entry per CDR3 protein. The sample records about 240,000 distinct CDR3 sequences, almost 97% being singletons. Recently defined diagnostic criteria for definite or probable disease were fulfilled by Susac syndrome patients. Germline values: CDR1 KGHDR, CDR2 SFDVKD. The CDR3 loop spans 13 amino acids. V lost 5 bases, J lost 2 bases, and 8 bases lay in between. The V and J genes are TRBV24-1 and TRBJ1-1; weak D call: TRBD1 (5 bases). This TCR derives from a human donor with Susac syndrome. Sequencing was performed on CD4+ T cells from PBMCs. The CDR3 here is CATSVGGNTEAFF. The CDR3 bases are TGTGCCACCAGTGTGGGGGGAAACACTGAAGCTTTCTTT.